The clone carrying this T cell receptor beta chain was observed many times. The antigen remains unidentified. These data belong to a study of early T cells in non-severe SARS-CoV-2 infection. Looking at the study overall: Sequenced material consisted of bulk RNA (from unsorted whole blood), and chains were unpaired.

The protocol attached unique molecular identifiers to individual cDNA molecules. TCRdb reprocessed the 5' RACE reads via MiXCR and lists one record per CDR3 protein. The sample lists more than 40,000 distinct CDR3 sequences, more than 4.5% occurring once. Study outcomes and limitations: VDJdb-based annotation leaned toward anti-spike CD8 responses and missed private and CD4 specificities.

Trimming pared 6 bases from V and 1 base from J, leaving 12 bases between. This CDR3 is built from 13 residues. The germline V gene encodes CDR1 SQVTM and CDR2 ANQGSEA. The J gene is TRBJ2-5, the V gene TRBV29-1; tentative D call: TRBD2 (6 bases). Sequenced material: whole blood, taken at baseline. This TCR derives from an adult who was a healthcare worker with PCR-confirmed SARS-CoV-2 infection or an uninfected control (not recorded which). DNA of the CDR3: TGCAGCGTGAGGGCGGGGCTCCAAGAGACCCAGTACTTC. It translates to CSVRAGLQETQYF.